Described below is a single T cell receptor (beta chain) sequence and its context. What it recognizes is unknown. The CDR3 has 18 amino acids. In germline, CDR1 is ENHRY, CDR2 SYGVKD. The V end was cut by 5 bases, the J end by 0 bases, with 17 bases between. CD4+ T cells from unexposed donors were obtained before the COVID-19 pandemic (2011-2018). CD4+ T cells were isolated from the cells after around 10 days of culture. Sequenced by immunoSEQ multiplex PCR; TCRdb stores in-frame clones only, minus some. The profile covers some 29,000 clones, with roughly four fifths appearing a single time and 20% taken by the ten largest. This entry belongs to a study of CD4 T cells in relation to SARS-CoV-2 and coronaviruses. For the study at large: Negative control cultures got HIV-1 Nef peptides or no peptide.

Sequencing input: CD4+ T cells from PBMCs, cultured in vitro. This clonotype was sampled from a human donor in good health. The V and J genes are TRBV10-3 and TRBJ2-6; tentatively, D is TRBD2 (6 bases). The CDR3: CAISYPTAGFSGANVLTF. The CDR3 coding sequence is TGTGCCATCAGTTATCCAACAGCGGGTTTCTCTGGGGCCAACGTCCTGACTTTC.